These T cell receptor beta chains were read from a single sample in a study of blood T cell repertoires in COVID-19. Sequenced by immunoSEQ multiplex PCR; TCRdb stores in-frame clones only, minus some. The top ten hold roughly 2.4% of the sample, which has about 150,000 clones, more than 75% seen once. The sample consisted of peripheral blood. The origin of the receptors is a woman older than 75 with COVID-19, enrolled during active disease. Each CDR3 is given with its conserved first and last residue. Each record gives: D gene, V gene, clone size, CDR3 length, J gene, CDR3 DNA, CDR3 protein. A D gene is named only where the DNA matches it firmly. Clone size is stated in some rows and not others, as once, few, many or a class when expanded.

D gene: NA; V gene: TRBV4-1; clone size: NA; CDR3 length: 12; J gene: TRBJ1-1; CDR3 DNA: TGCGCCAGCTCAGGGGCGGACACTGAAGCTTTCTTT; CDR3 protein: CASSGADTEAFF
D gene: NA; V gene: TRBV27; clone size: NA; CDR3 length: 15; J gene: TRBJ1-2; CDR3 DNA: TGTGCCAGCACTCCATCCGGGACTCCCGCCTCTGGCTACACCTTC; CDR3 protein: CASTPSGTPASGYTF
D gene: NA; V gene: TRBV28; clone size: NA; CDR3 length: 12; J gene: TRBJ1-4; CDR3 DNA: TGTGCCAGCAGGAGGGGGAATGAAAAACTGTTTTTT; CDR3 protein: CASRRGNEKLFF
D gene: TRBD1; V gene: TRBV24-1; clone size: few; CDR3 length: 15; J gene: TRBJ1-2; CDR3 DNA: TGTGCCACCAGTGAGGTGGACAGGGGGCTTTCTGGCTACACCTTC; CDR3 protein: CATSEVDRGLSGYTF
D gene: TRBD1; V gene: TRBV6-5; clone size: NA; CDR3 length: 16; J gene: TRBJ1-1; CDR3 DNA: TGTGCCAGCAGTTACTCAGGGACAGGTTGGAACACTGAAGCTTTCTTT; CDR3 protein: CASSYSGTGWNTEAFF
D gene: NA; V gene: TRBV7-6; clone size: few; CDR3 length: 15; J gene: TRBJ1-5; CDR3 DNA: TGTGCCAGCAGCCGAGATAGTTTAGGCAATCAGCCCCAGCATTTT; CDR3 protein: CASSRDSLGNQPQHF
D gene: NA; V gene: TRBV7-2; clone size: NA; CDR3 length: 12; J gene: TRBJ2-5; CDR3 DNA: TGTGCCAGCAGCGCTACAGGGGAGACCCAGTACTTC; CDR3 protein: CASSATGETQYF
D gene: TRBD2; V gene: TRBV4-1; clone size: NA; CDR3 length: 18; J gene: TRBJ2-1; CDR3 DNA: TGCGCCAGCAGCCAAGATAGAGAGCGGGAGGGCTTGGGGAATGAGCAGTTCTTC; CDR3 protein: CASSQDREREGLGNEQFF
D gene: NA; V gene: TRBV6-5; clone size: NA; CDR3 length: 11; J gene: TRBJ1-1; CDR3 DNA: TGTGCCAGCAGAGCAGGGGATAGGGCTTTCTTT; CDR3 protein: CASRAGDRAFF
D gene: NA; V gene: TRBV28; clone size: once; CDR3 length: 16; J gene: TRBJ1-5; CDR3 DNA: TGTGCCACCCTCAATGGCAGGGCCTATGGCAATCAGCCCCAGCATTTT; CDR3 protein: CATLNGRAYGNQPQHF
D gene: TRBD1; V gene: TRBV28; clone size: NA; CDR3 length: 14; J gene: TRBJ1-6; CDR3 DNA: TGTGCCACCCCCGGACAGGGGTACAATTCACCCCTCCACTTT; CDR3 protein: CATPGQGYNSPLHF
D gene: NA; V gene: TRBV18; clone size: NA; CDR3 length: 16; J gene: TRBJ1-2; CDR3 DNA: TGTGCCAGCTCACTTCAGGGAGGGGGTTCCCTCTATGGCTACACCTTC; CDR3 protein: CASSLQGGGSLYGYTF
D gene: TRBD1; V gene: TRBV14; clone size: NA; CDR3 length: 14; J gene: TRBJ1-6; CDR3 DNA: TGTGCCAGCAGCCAAGGGACAGGGCCTTCACCCCTCCACTTT; CDR3 protein: CASSQGTGPSPLHF
D gene: TRBD2; V gene: TRBV18; clone size: few; CDR3 length: 16; J gene: TRBJ2-2; CDR3 DNA: TGTGCCAGCTCACCACTAGCGGGAGGAGAAACCGGGGAGCTGTTTTTT; CDR3 protein: CASSPLAGGETGELFF
D gene: TRBD2; V gene: TRBV5-5; clone size: NA; CDR3 length: 15; J gene: TRBJ2-5; CDR3 DNA: TGTGCCAGCAGCTCGGGACTAGCGGGAGGGGAGACCCAGTACTTC; CDR3 protein: CASSSGLAGGETQYF
D gene: NA; V gene: TRBV19; clone size: NA; CDR3 length: 16; J gene: TRBJ2-5; CDR3 DNA: TGTGCCAGTAGTATAGTCGGGGGACCCTACCAAGAGACCCAGTACTTC; CDR3 protein: CASSIVGGPYQETQYF
D gene: TRBD1; V gene: TRBV4-3; clone size: once; CDR3 length: 15; J gene: TRBJ1-2; CDR3 DNA: TGCGCCAGCAGCCAAGACCCGACAGGGCGGGATGGCTACACCTTC; CDR3 protein: CASSQDPTGRDGYTF
D gene: NA; V gene: TRBV6-6; clone size: NA; CDR3 length: 15; J gene: TRBJ1-1; CDR3 DNA: TGTGCCAGCAGAGACACCTTCGCAATGAACACTGAAGCTTTCTTT; CDR3 protein: CASRDTFAMNTEAFF
D gene: TRBD1; V gene: TRBV5-4; clone size: NA; CDR3 length: 14; J gene: TRBJ1-1; CDR3 DNA: TGTGCCAGCAGCTTCCCGGGACAGGGGGATGAAGCTTTCTTT; CDR3 protein: CASSFPGQGDEAFF
D gene: NA; V gene: TRBV9; clone size: once; CDR3 length: 15; J gene: TRBJ2-7; CDR3 DNA: TGTGCCAGCAGCCCCCTAAGAGGGGGAGTGGGCGAGCAGTACTTC; CDR3 protein: CASSPLRGGVGEQYF
D gene: TRBD1; V gene: TRBV19; clone size: NA; CDR3 length: 14; J gene: TRBJ1-1; CDR3 DNA: TGTGCCAGTTCCCTCCGACAGGGGGCCTCTGAAGCTTTCTTT; CDR3 protein: CASSLRQGASEAFF
D gene: TRBD1; V gene: TRBV18; clone size: once; CDR3 length: 16; J gene: TRBJ2-1; CDR3 DNA: TGTGCCAGCTCTCGAGGACAGGGCAGGCTTGGGGATGAGCAGTTCTTC; CDR3 protein: CASSRGQGRLGDEQFF
D gene: NA; V gene: TRBV7-2; clone size: NA; CDR3 length: 11; J gene: TRBJ2-4; CDR3 DNA: TGTGCCAGCAGCTTAGCCAATATTCAGTACTTC; CDR3 protein: CASSLANIQYF
D gene: TRBD1; V gene: TRBV11-2; clone size: NA; CDR3 length: 15; J gene: TRBJ1-1; CDR3 DNA: TGTGCCAGCAACGGGGGGACAGGGATGAACACTGAAGCTTTCTTT; CDR3 protein: CASNGGTGMNTEAFF
D gene: NA; V gene: TRBV7-3; clone size: NA; CDR3 length: 14; J gene: TRBJ2-3; CDR3 DNA: TGTGCCAGCAGGCGTCTAGGATCCGCAGATACGCAGTATTTT; CDR3 protein: CASRRLGSADTQYF
D gene: TRBD2; V gene: TRBV6-2/TRBV6-3; clone size: few; CDR3 length: 14; J gene: TRBJ2-1; CDR3 DNA: TGTGCCAGCAGTTACTCTAGCGGGAGAGGTGAGCAGTTCTTC; CDR3 protein: CASSYSSGRGEQFF
D gene: TRBD2; V gene: TRBV6-2/TRBV6-3; clone size: NA; CDR3 length: 17; J gene: TRBJ2-3; CDR3 DNA: TGTGCCAGCAGTTACTCGGGACTAGCGGGAGCCACAGATACGCAGTATTTT; CDR3 protein: CASSYSGLAGATDTQYF
D gene: NA; V gene: TRBV28; clone size: NA; CDR3 length: 14; J gene: TRBJ1-5; CDR3 DNA: TGTGCCAGCAGTGATCGCAGGGGCAATCAGCCCCAGCATTTT; CDR3 protein: CASSDRRGNQPQHF
D gene: NA; V gene: TRBV6-2/TRBV6-3; clone size: NA; CDR3 length: 17; J gene: TRBJ1-1; CDR3 DNA: TGTGCCAGCAGTTACAGTTGGTTAGTAGGGGTCAACACTGAAGCTTTCTTT; CDR3 protein: CASSYSWLVGVNTEAFF
D gene: NA; V gene: TRBV6-2/TRBV6-3; clone size: NA; CDR3 length: 13; J gene: TRBJ2-7; CDR3 DNA: TGTGCCAGCAGTACCCTACGGGGGAACGAGCAGTACTTC; CDR3 protein: CASSTLRGNEQYF
D gene: TRBD1; V gene: TRBV3-1/TRBV3-2; clone size: NA; CDR3 length: 16; J gene: TRBJ1-1; CDR3 DNA: TGTGCCAGCAGCCAAGATCCCCGGACAGGTGGAATTGAAGCTTTCTTT; CDR3 protein: CASSQDPRTGGIEAFF
D gene: NA; V gene: TRBV6-1; clone size: NA; CDR3 length: 13; J gene: TRBJ1-5; CDR3 DNA: TGTGCCAGCAGTGAGGGGGGAGTCCAGCCCCAGCATTTT; CDR3 protein: CASSEGGVQPQHF
D gene: NA; V gene: TRBV9; clone size: NA; CDR3 length: 14; J gene: TRBJ2-7; CDR3 DNA: TGTGCCAGCAGCGTTGATAAAAGCCGCCACGAGCAGTACTTC; CDR3 protein: CASSVDKSRHEQYF
D gene: NA; V gene: TRBV3-1/TRBV3-2; clone size: NA; CDR3 length: 14; J gene: TRBJ2-7; CDR3 DNA: TGTGCCAGCAGCCAAGGGGCGAGCTCCTACGAGCAGTACTTC; CDR3 protein: CASSQGASSYEQYF
D gene: TRBD2; V gene: TRBV6-2/TRBV6-3; clone size: NA; CDR3 length: 20; J gene: TRBJ2-3; CDR3 DNA: TGTGCCAGCAGTTACCTACATCCGAGGACTAGCGGGAGGCTCTCAGATACGCAGTATTTT; CDR3 protein: CASSYLHPRTSGRLSDTQYF
D gene: TRBD2; V gene: TRBV11-2; clone size: NA; CDR3 length: 15; J gene: TRBJ2-1; CDR3 DNA: TGTGCCAGCAGCTTAGTAGCGGGAGTTAACAATGAGCAGTTCTTC; CDR3 protein: CASSLVAGVNNEQFF
D gene: TRBD2; V gene: TRBV4-2; clone size: NA; CDR3 length: 16; J gene: TRBJ2-1; CDR3 DNA: TGTGCCAGCAGCCAAGAGGGGACTAGCGGGAGTTATGAGCAGTTCTTC; CDR3 protein: CASSQEGTSGSYEQFF
D gene: NA; V gene: TRBV6-6; clone size: NA; CDR3 length: 14; J gene: TRBJ1-5; CDR3 DNA: TGTGCCAGCAGTACCGGGAAACCGAATCAGCCCCAGCATTTT; CDR3 protein: CASSTGKPNQPQHF
D gene: TRBD1; V gene: TRBV7-9; clone size: NA; CDR3 length: 15; J gene: TRBJ1-2; CDR3 DNA: TGTGCCAGCAGCCCTATCGACAGGGCCTTCTATGGCTACACCTTC; CDR3 protein: CASSPIDRAFYGYTF
D gene: TRBD1; V gene: TRBV4-1; clone size: NA; CDR3 length: 13; J gene: TRBJ1-1; CDR3 DNA: TGCGCCAGCCGGGGACAGATGAACACTGAAGCTTTCTTT; CDR3 protein: CASRGQMNTEAFF
D gene: NA; V gene: TRBV5-5; clone size: NA; CDR3 length: 14; J gene: TRBJ1-1; CDR3 DNA: TGTGCCAGCAGCTTGAGGGGCGCGAACACTGAAGCTTTCTTT; CDR3 protein: CASSLRGANTEAFF
D gene: TRBD2; V gene: TRBV6-5; clone size: NA; CDR3 length: 13; J gene: TRBJ2-3; CDR3 DNA: TGTGCCAGCAAAGCGGGAGAGGAAGATACGCAGTATTTT; CDR3 protein: CASKAGEEDTQYF
D gene: TRBD2; V gene: TRBV5-6; clone size: NA; CDR3 length: 14; J gene: TRBJ2-1; CDR3 DNA: TGTGCCAGCAGCTCAGTAGCGGGAGATAATGAGCAGTTCTTC; CDR3 protein: CASSSVAGDNEQFF
D gene: NA; V gene: TRBV5-5; clone size: NA; CDR3 length: 15; J gene: TRBJ1-5; CDR3 DNA: TGTGCCAGCAGCGGAGGAGGAATAGGCGATCAGCCCCAGCATTTT; CDR3 protein: CASSGGGIGDQPQHF
D gene: NA; V gene: TRBV29-1; clone size: NA; CDR3 length: 12; J gene: TRBJ2-2; CDR3 DNA: TGCAGCGCGGGACACCCTACCGGGGAGCTGTTTTTT; CDR3 protein: CSAGHPTGELFF
D gene: NA; V gene: TRBV3-1/TRBV3-2; clone size: NA; CDR3 length: 19; J gene: TRBJ2-6; CDR3 DNA: TGTGCCAGCAGCCAAGAATGGGGTCGGCAGGGCGCTGGGGCCAACGTCCTGACTTTC; CDR3 protein: CASSQEWGRQGAGANVLTF
D gene: TRBD2; V gene: TRBV5-1; clone size: NA; CDR3 length: 15; J gene: TRBJ2-1; CDR3 DNA: TGCGCCAGCAGCGTCATCGCGGGAGAGGTTGATGAGCAGTTCTTC; CDR3 protein: CASSVIAGEVDEQFF
D gene: NA; V gene: TRBV6-6; clone size: NA; CDR3 length: 12; J gene: TRBJ2-5; CDR3 DNA: TGTGCCAGCCAGAAACCTAGTGAGACCCAGTACTTC; CDR3 protein: CASQKPSETQYF
D gene: TRBD2; V gene: TRBV2; clone size: NA; CDR3 length: 15; J gene: TRBJ2-1; CDR3 DNA: TGTGCCAGCAGTGGACTAGCGGGAGGCTCGGACGAGCAGTTCTTC; CDR3 protein: CASSGLAGGSDEQFF
D gene: TRBD2; V gene: TRBV28; clone size: NA; CDR3 length: 16; J gene: TRBJ2-1; CDR3 DNA: TGTGCCAGCAGTTTCCCAAGCGGGAGGGCGGGGAATGAGCAGTTCTTC; CDR3 protein: CASSFPSGRAGNEQFF
D gene: TRBD1; V gene: TRBV5-1; clone size: NA; CDR3 length: 14; J gene: TRBJ1-6; CDR3 DNA: TGCGCCAGCAGCCTGGGACAGGGGTCTTCACCCCTCCACTTT; CDR3 protein: CASSLGQGSSPLHF
D gene: NA; V gene: TRBV19; clone size: NA; CDR3 length: 14; J gene: TRBJ1-5; CDR3 DNA: TGTGCCAGTAGAAGGGGCCGGGGCAATCAGCCCCAGCATTTT; CDR3 protein: CASRRGRGNQPQHF
D gene: NA; V gene: TRBV11-1; clone size: NA; CDR3 length: 12; J gene: TRBJ2-7; CDR3 DNA: TGTGCCAGCAGCCGAGGGGGTTACGAGCAGTACTTC; CDR3 protein: CASSRGGYEQYF
D gene: NA; V gene: TRBV20-1; clone size: NA; CDR3 length: 14; J gene: TRBJ2-3; CDR3 DNA: TGCAGTGCTAGTTCCAGCGGGTACACAGATACGCAGTATTTT; CDR3 protein: CSASSSGYTDTQYF
D gene: TRBD2; V gene: TRBV19; clone size: many; CDR3 length: 14; J gene: TRBJ2-3; CDR3 DNA: TGTGCCAGTACCGGGACTAGCGGACTCAGGACGCAGTATTTT; CDR3 protein: CASTGTSGLRTQYF